The clone carrying this T cell receptor (beta chain) was seen only once. The CDR3 consists of 14 residues. Trimming cost V 0 bases and J 7 bases, with 10 bases left between them. Germline V gene sequence: CDR1 LNHNV, CDR2 YYDKDF (reference sequence). This sample stems from a study of cytomegalovirus exposure and HLA in healthy donors. Use of 60 Vbeta and 13 Jbeta primers characterized the PCR. Generated by immunoSEQ multiplex PCR, the TCRdb table keeps only in-frame clones and is missing some. The top ten clones hold over 5% of a sample with 100,000 to 120,000 clones, 75% to 85% of them seen once. The gene calls are TRBV15 and TRBJ2-1; D gene ambiguous. What was sequenced was PBMCs. This receptor was taken from a man between 18 and 29 years old in good health and CMV-seronegative. CDR3 region: CATSRELVSNEQFF. Written as DNA, the CDR3 is TGTGCCACCAGCAGAGAGTTAGTCTCAAATGAGCAGTTCTTC.